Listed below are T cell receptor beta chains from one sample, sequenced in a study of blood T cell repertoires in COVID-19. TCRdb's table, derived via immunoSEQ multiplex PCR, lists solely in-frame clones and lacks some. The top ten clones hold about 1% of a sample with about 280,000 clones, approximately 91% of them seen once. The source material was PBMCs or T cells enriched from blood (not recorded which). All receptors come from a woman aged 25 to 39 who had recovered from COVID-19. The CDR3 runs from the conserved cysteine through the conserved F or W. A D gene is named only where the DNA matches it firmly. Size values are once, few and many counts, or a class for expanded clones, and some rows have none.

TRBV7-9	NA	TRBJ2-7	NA	TGTGCCAGCAGCTTAGCCCAGGGGTTGTATATCGCCTACGAGCAGTACTTC	CASSLAQGLYIAYEQYF
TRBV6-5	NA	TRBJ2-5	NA	TGTGCCAGCAGCCCGATCGGAGAGACCCAGTACTTC	CASSPIGETQYF
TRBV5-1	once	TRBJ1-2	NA	TGCGCCAGCAGCTTGGGGGGCAGGAATAACTATGGCTACACCTTC	CASSLGGRNNYGYTF
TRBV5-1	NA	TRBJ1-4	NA	TGCGCCAGCAGCCCAGGCTTACAGGGTGGGAATGAAAAACTGTTTTTT	CASSPGLQGGNEKLFF
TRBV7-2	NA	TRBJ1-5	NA	TGTGCCAGCAGCTTAGGAACGGGGAGTTATCAGCCCCAGCATTTT	CASSLGTGSYQPQHF
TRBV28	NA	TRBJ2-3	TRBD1	TGTGCCAGCAGTCAAAGAGGGGGCGGCACAGATACGCAGTATTTT	CASSQRGGGTDTQYF
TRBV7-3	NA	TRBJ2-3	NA	TGTGCCAGCAGCTTAGGAGGGTGGGGCACAGATACGCAGTATTTT	CASSLGGWGTDTQYF
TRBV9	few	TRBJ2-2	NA	TGTGCCAGCAGCGTAGGAGCCCAATGGACCGGGGAGCTGTTTTTT	CASSVGAQWTGELFF
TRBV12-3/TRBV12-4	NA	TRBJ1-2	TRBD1	TGTGCCAGCAGTATACAGACAGGGGGAAACACCTTC	CASSIQTGGNTF
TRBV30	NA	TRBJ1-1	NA	TGTGCCTGGAGTGGCCCGTGGAGGACTGAAGCTTTCTTT	CAWSGPWRTEAFF
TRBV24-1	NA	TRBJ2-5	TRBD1	TGTGCCACCAGTGCGAGGACAGGGGCCCGGGAGACCCAGTACTTC	CATSARTGARETQYF
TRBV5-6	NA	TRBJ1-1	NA	TGTGCCAGCAGTTCTGACACTGAAGCTTTCTTT	CASSSDTEAFF
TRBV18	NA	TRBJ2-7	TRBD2	TGTGCCAGCTCACGGGACCTTAGCGGGATGGGCTACGAGCAGTACTTC	CASSRDLSGMGYEQYF
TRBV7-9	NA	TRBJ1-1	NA	TGTGCCAGCAGCTTGGCGTCAGGGAAGAACACTGAAGCTTTCTTT	CASSLASGKNTEAFF
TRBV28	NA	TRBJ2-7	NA	TGTGCCAGCAGTACGAGCGGGACACTAATTTACGAGCAGTACTTC	CASSTSGTLIYEQYF
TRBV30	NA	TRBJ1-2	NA	TGTGCCTGGAGTTCACCCTTTGGACGGGGGTATGGCTACACCTTC	CAWSSPFGRGYGYTF
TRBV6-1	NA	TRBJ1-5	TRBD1	TGTGCCTGCAGTGAATTGGCCAGGGGGGAGCCCCAGCATTTT	CACSELARGEPQHF
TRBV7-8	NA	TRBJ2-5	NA	TGTGCCGCTGGGGGGAGGACTACGAAAATAAAAGAGACCCAGTACTTC	CAAGGRTTKIKETQYF
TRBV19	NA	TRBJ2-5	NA	TGTGCCAGTAAATCCTTGTATACAGGCGAAGAGACCCAGTACTTC	CASKSLYTGEETQYF
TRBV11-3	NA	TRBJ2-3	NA	TGTGCCAGCAGCTTAGATCCCCCAGGCCCCGGCACAGATACGCAGTATTTT	CASSLDPPGPGTDTQYF
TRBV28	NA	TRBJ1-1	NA	TGTGCCAGCAGTTTAAGGGGGTCCCTAGGGCCGAACACTGAAGCTTTCTTT	CASSLRGSLGPNTEAFF
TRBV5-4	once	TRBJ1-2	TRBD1	TGTGCCAGCAGCTTGGAAGGACAGGGGGCAAGTGGCTACACCTTC	CASSLEGQGASGYTF
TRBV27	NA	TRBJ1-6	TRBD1	TGTGCCAGCAGTTTACTGGCAGGGGGTATGAATTCACCCCTCCACTTT	CASSLLAGGMNSPLHF
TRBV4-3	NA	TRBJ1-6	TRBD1	TGCGCCAGCAGCCAAGATTCCAGACAGGGGGCAGGGAATTCACCCCTCCACTTT	CASSQDSRQGAGNSPLHF
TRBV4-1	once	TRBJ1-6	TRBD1	TGCGCCAGCAGCCAGGAAGACAGGGGGAATTCACCCCTCCACTTT	CASSQEDRGNSPLHF
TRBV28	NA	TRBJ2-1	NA	TGTGCCAGCAGTTCGGCCAGGACCTACAATGAGCAGTTCTTC	CASSSARTYNEQFF
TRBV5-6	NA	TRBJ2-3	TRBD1	TGTGCCAGCAGCTGGTCAGACAGGGGTTCGGGTACGCAGTATTTT	CASSWSDRGSGTQYF
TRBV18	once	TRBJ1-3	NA	TGTGCCAGCTCACCACTTGAGGGTGAAGGAAACACCATATATTTT	CASSPLEGEGNTIYF
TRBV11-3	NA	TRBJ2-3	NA	TGTGCCAGCAGCTTATCAGGCGGGATTAGCACAGATACGCAGTATTTT	CASSLSGGISTDTQYF
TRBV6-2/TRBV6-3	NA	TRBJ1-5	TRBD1	TGTGCCAGCAACCCCGACAGGGGACCTAGACAGCCCCAGCATTTT	CASNPDRGPRQPQHF
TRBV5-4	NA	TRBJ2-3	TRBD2	TGTGCCAGCAGCTCAAGAGCGGGGGGGCCCGATACGCAGTATTTT	CASSSRAGGPDTQYF
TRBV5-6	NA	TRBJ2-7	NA	TGTGCCAGCAGCCGGGACTCTCACTACGAGCAGTACTTC	CASSRDSHYEQYF
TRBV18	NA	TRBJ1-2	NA	TGTGCCAGCTCACCATCTTCAGGGTTGTCCTATGGCTACACCTTC	CASSPSSGLSYGYTF
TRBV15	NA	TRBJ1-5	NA	TGTGCCACCAGCAGAGAAGGGGGAAATCAGCCCCAGCATTTT	CATSREGGNQPQHF
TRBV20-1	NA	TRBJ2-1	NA	TGCAGTGCTCGACTACTCAATGAGCAGTTCTTC	CSARLLNEQFF
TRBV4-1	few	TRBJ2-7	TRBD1	TGCGCCAGCAGCATTAGGACAGGGAACTACGAGCAGTACTTC	CASSIRTGNYEQYF